Below, 24 T cell receptor beta chains from the same sample are listed, as sequenced in a study of T cells after yellow fever vaccination. TCRdb reanalysed the 5' RACE reads using MiXCR and keeps one entry per CDR3 protein. The sample shows some 300,000 distinct CDR3 sequences, around 9.3% of them seen only once. The material sequenced was CD4+ T cells sorted from PBMCs, taken 5 days after the yellow fever booster vaccination. The receptors originated from a man aged 18 to 29 who received the YFV17D yellow fever vaccine.

The gene calls are TRBV20-1 and TRBJ1-4, with TRBD1 as a possible D gene (6 bases). V was pared by 5 bases and J by 0 bases, with 10 bases between. This CDR3 spans 14 amino acids. Germline CDR1 reads DFQATT; CDR2 reads SNEGSKA (reference sequence). The CDR3 protein is CSAPRQATNEKLFF. CDR3 in DNA: TGCAGTGCTCCTCGACAGGCAACTAATGAAAAACTGTTTTTT.

This clonotype has more than one count but fewer than ten. V usage is TRBV20-1 and J usage is TRBJ2-7; no clear D. Deletions cut 1 base from V and 3 bases from J, with 7 bases between. This CDR3 spans 12 amino acids. Germline values: CDR1 DFQATT, CDR2 SNEGSKA (reference sequence). Here the CDR3 reads CSARANSYEQYV. The CDR3 nucleotides are TGCAGTGCTAGAGCAAACAGCTACGAGCAGTACGTC.

In its sample, this clonotype was seen a few times. The chain employs TRBV5-5 and TRBJ1-5; TRBD1 matches at 8 bases. V shed 6 bases and J 7 bases; nucleotides not matched to a gene: 12. The CDR3 spans 15 residues. Germline V lookup: CDR1 SGHKS, CDR2 YYEKEE (reference sequence). The CDR3 reads CASTPDRVFEQPQHF. In DNA, the CDR3 is TGTGCCAGCACCCCGGACAGGGTTTTTGAACAGCCCCAGCATTTT. Filled out from reference TRBV5-5 and TRBJ1-5, the complete variable domain reads DAGVTQSPTHLIKTRGQQVTLRCSPISGHKSVSWYQQVLGQGPQFIFQYYEKEERGRGNFPDRFSARQFPNYSSELNVNALLLGDSALYLCASTPDRVFEQPQHFGDGTRLSIL.

The sample holds a few counts of this clonotype. The chain is built from TRBV24-1 and TRBJ2-3; 8 bases align to TRBD2. The V gene end was trimmed by 4 bases and the J gene end by 1 base; junction bases not matched to a gene: 3. CDR1 and CDR2 from the germline V gene are KGHDR and SFDVKD. The CDR3 loop spans 15 amino acids. CDR3 coding DNA: TGTGCCACCAGTGAGGCTAGCGGGCGCACAGATACGCAGTATTTT. It codes for CATSEASGRTDTQYF.

This clonotype came up a few times. The chain uses TRBV4-1 and TRBJ1-3; D is ambiguous. The CDR3 is 16 residues long. Germline CDR1 reads MGHRA; CDR2 reads YSYEKL. Trimming took off 6 bases at V and 0 bases at J, with 15 bases between the two ends. In nucleotides, the CDR3 is TGCGCCAGCAGGGACTCACCGACTCGCTCTGGAAACACCATATATTTT. Translated, it gives CASRDSPTRSGNTIYF.

The V gene is TRBV4-1, the J gene TRBJ2-7; possible D gene TRBD1, 6 bases. The CDR3 has 23 residues. Germline CDR1 MGHRA, CDR2 YSYEKL. V was pared by 3 bases and J by 0 bases, with 36 bases between. The CDR3 is CASSHPLGAGVVGSPRSSYEQYF. CDR3 DNA sequence: TGCGCCAGCAGCCACCCCCTCGGGGCAGGGGTCGTTGGTAGCCCAAGGAGCTCCTACGAGCAGTACTTC.

This clonotype was observed a few times. The chain links TRBV6-1 to TRBJ2-3; D gene uncertain. Germline values: CDR1 MNHNS, CDR2 SASEGT. Trimming shortened V by 0 bases and J by 14 bases, and 15 bases separated the two germline ends. This CDR3 has 13 amino acids. The CDR3 nucleotides read TGTGCCAGCAGTGAAGCGACCCTGGTGGATCGGTATTTT. Its protein product is CASSEATLVDRYF.

This clonotype was counted many times. The chain combines TRBV2 with TRBJ2-3; D remains unclear. Trimming took off 0 bases at V and 1 base at J, with 11 bases between the two ends. The CDR3 contains 16 residues. Germline loops: CDR1 SNHLY, CDR2 FYNNEI. The CDR3 is CASSEAWRIGTDTQYF. CDR3 DNA: TGTGCCAGCAGTGAAGCATGGCGGATCGGCACAGATACGCAGTATTTT.

As regards this clonotype: A much larger clone differs by one base, so this may be a read error. The DNA of the CDR3 is TGTGCCAGCTGTATTCGCGAAGGGGGGAACCAGTACTTC. Translation: CASCIREGGNQYF. The chain couples TRBV7-8 to TRBJ2-5; TRBD1 or TRBD2 may be the D gene (6 bases each). The V and J ends lost 8 bases and 10 bases respectively, with 20 bases between them. The CDR3 length is 13 residues. CDR1 and CDR2 (germline): SGHVS, FQNEAQ.

This clonotype was detected a few times. The chain uses TRBV19 and TRBJ1-2, with D tentatively TRBD1 (5 bases). This CDR3 comprises 16 residues. The germline V gene encodes CDR1 LNHDA and CDR2 SQIVND (reference sequence). V was clipped by 7 bases and J by 4 bases, with 22 bases between them. The CDR3 region has the DNA TGTGCCAGTAACGGACGTTGGGGCCAGGGTGTCTATGGCTACACCTTC. Residues: CASNGRWGQGVYGYTF. Based on the CDR3 plus reference TRBV19 and TRBJ1-2, the full variable domain is DGGITQSPKYLFRKEGQNVTLSCEQNLNHDAMYWYRQDPGQGLRLIYYSQIVNDFQKGDIAEGYSVSREKKESFPLTVTSAQKNPTAFYLCASNGRWGQGVYGYTFGSGTRLTVV.

This clonotype was detected only a few times. The CDR3 loop reads CANRAAANTGELFF. Here the CDR3 DNA reads TGTGCCAACCGGGCGGCGGCGAACACCGGGGAGCTGTTTTTT. This chain links TRBV6-6 with TRBJ2-2, with D unclear. V dropped 10 bases and J dropped 0 bases, with 12 bases sitting between them. Germline CDR1 reads MNHNY; CDR2 reads SVGAGI (reference sequence). This CDR3 is built from 14 residues.

This clonotype was detected a few times. The chain joins TRBV18 to TRBJ1-6; 10 nucleotides agree with TRBD1. This CDR3 contains 16 residues. CDR1 is KGHSH and CDR2 is LQKENI in the germline V gene. J gave up 8 bases and V 0 bases, and 4 bases lay outside the gene matches. CDR3 amino acids: CASSPPETGGDSPLHF. As DNA, the CDR3 is TGTGCCAGCTCACCACCGGAGACAGGGGGCGATTCACCCCTCCACTTT. Drawing the rest from reference TRBV18 and TRBJ1-6, the complete variable domain is NAGVMQNPRHLVRRRGQEARLRCSPMKGHSHVYWYRQLPEEGLKFMVYLQKENIIDESGMPKERFSAEFPKEGPSILRIQQVVRGDSAAYFCASSPPETGGDSPLHFGNGTRLTVT.

This clonotype showed up many times. The rearrangement uses TRBV7-2 and TRBJ2-3; 7 bases agree with TRBD2. The CDR3 is 12 residues long. Germline loops: CDR1 SGHTA, CDR2 FQGNSA. The ends lost 6 bases at V and 3 bases at J; junction bases unmatched: 0. The CDR3 sequence: CASRGGTDTQYF. Here the CDR3 DNA reads TGTGCCAGCAGGGGGGGGACAGATACGCAGTATTTT.

The V call is TRBV4-3, the J call TRBJ2-2; possibly TRBD1 or TRBD2 for D (5 bases each). The CDR3 covers 16 residues. CDR1 and CDR2 from the germline V gene are LGHNA and YSLEER. V was clipped by 0 bases and J by 1 base, with 9 bases between them. The CDR3 nucleotides are TGCGCCAGCAGCCAAGAGGGGGTCCAGAACACCGGGGAGCTGTTTTTT. Amino acid sequence: CASSQEGVQNTGELFF.

The chain recombines TRBV7-9 with TRBJ1-4; D gene ambiguous. The germline V gene has CDR1 SEHNR and CDR2 FQNEAQ (reference sequence). CDR3 length equals 16 residues. Trimming removed 5 bases from V and 4 bases from J, with 17 bases in between. DNA of the CDR3: TGTGCCAGCAGCCTCCGGTGGGTAGGAGGTAATGAAAAACTGTTTTTT. Residues: CASSLRWVGGNEKLFF.

A few counts support this clonotype. The chain uses TRBV29-1 and TRBJ2-1, with D uncertain. CDR1 and CDR2 (germline): SQVTM, ANQGSEA. The CDR3 covers 11 residues. V was cut by 2 bases and J by 8 bases, with 7 bases left in between. Written as DNA, the CDR3 is TGCAGCGTTGAATTGGTCCATGAGCAGTTCTTC. Its protein is CSVELVHEQFF.

The table lists this clonotype with many counts. The gene calls are TRBV6-1 and TRBJ1-1; D is ambiguous. The CDR3 runs 13 residues. The germline V gene has CDR1 MNHNS and CDR2 SASEGT. Between the trimmed V and J ends, which lost 2 bases and 6 bases, there was a span of 10 bases. The DNA for the CDR3 is TGTGCCAGCAGTGAACAAATGCGGCCTGAAGCTTTCTTT. It yields the protein CASSEQMRPEAFF.

CDR3 in DNA: TGTGCCAGCTCACCAAGGGAGCCCTACGAGCAGTACTTC. The encoded protein is CASSPREPYEQYF. The gene calls are TRBV18 and TRBJ2-7, with a weak D call TRBD2 (5 bases). Germline CDR1 and CDR2: KGHSH and LQKENI. The V end was cut by 2 bases, the J end by 2 bases, with 7 bases between. This CDR3 spans 13 amino acids.

About this clonotype: The junction departs from the called germline gene at one end, perhaps through a read error. The chain couples TRBV7-2 to TRBJ2-1, with TRBD2 matching 8 bases. CDR3 length equals 15 residues. CDR1 SGHTA and CDR2 FQGNSA come from the germline V gene. The DNA of the CDR3 is TGTGCCAGCAGGTTAGGGGCGGGGGGTCGCAATGAGCAGTTCTTC. Amino acid sequence: CASRLGAGGRNEQFF.

This clonotype was found a few times. V gene TRBV28 combines with J gene TRBJ2-1; possible D gene TRBD2, 6 bases. Trimming removed 9 bases at V and 6 bases at J, with 18 bases between. The germline CDR1 and CDR2 sequences are MDHEN and SYDVKM. CDR3 size: 14 residues. CDR3: CASQYPPGGNEQFF. DNA of the CDR3: TGTGCCAGTCAATACCCGCCCGGGGGCAATGAGCAGTTCTTC.

In its sample, this clonotype was seen a few times. The rearrangement joins TRBV20-1 to TRBJ2-6, with 11 bases lining up with TRBD1. CDR1 and CDR2 (germline): DFQATT, SNEGSKA (reference sequence). The ends lost 5 bases at V and 0 bases at J; junction bases unmatched: 6. CDR3 length equals 17 residues. The CDR3 DNA reads TGCAGTGCTCAGGACAGGGGGCCGATCTCTGGGGCCAACGTCCTGACTTTC. Its protein product is CSAQDRGPISGANVLTF.

Ten or more counts support this clonotype. The V call is TRBV20-1, the J call TRBJ2-5; tentative D call: TRBD1 (6 bases). The V and J ends lost 2 bases and 5 bases respectively, with 9 bases between them. This CDR3 is built from 12 residues. The germline V gene encodes CDR1 DFQATT and CDR2 SNEGSKA (reference sequence). The CDR3 loop is CSARQGSETQYF. The CDR3 nucleotides are TGCAGTGCTAGACAGGGGTCGGAGACCCAGTACTTC.

V and J are TRBV18 and TRBJ2-5; 8 nucleotides line up with TRBD1. The CDR3 is made up of 14 amino acids. The germline CDR1 and CDR2 sequences are KGHSH and LQKENI. Trimming took 3 bases from V and 5 from J; bases not matched to a gene: 5. CDR3 in DNA: TGTGCCAGCTCACCGACAGGGGATGCGGAGACCCAGTACTTC. This encodes CASSPTGDAETQYF. The whole variable domain, remainder taken from reference TRBV18 and TRBJ2-5, is NAGVMQNPRHLVRRRGQEARLRCSPMKGHSHVYWYRQLPEEGLKFMVYLQKENIIDESGMPKERFSAEFPKEGPSILRIQQVVRGDSAAYFCASSPTGDAETQYFGPGTRLLVL.

The V and J genes are TRBV12-3 or TRBV12-4 and TRBJ2-7; D unresolved. This CDR3 contains 12 residues. V was cut by 6 bases and J by 0 bases, with 6 bases left in between. CDR3 residues: CASSHDSYEQYV. The CDR3 DNA reads TGTGCCAGCAGCCATGACTCCTACGAGCAGTACGTC.